This T cell receptor (beta chain) came from a study of long-term antiretroviral therapy in people with HIV. Study-level findings and limits: In HIV, the repertoires covered a tighter span of CDR3 lengths than in controls.

Comments on this clone: What it recognizes is unknown.

The assay used was immunoSEQ (version v3.0), run at survey level. The table came from immunoSEQ multiplex PCR; TCRdb's copy has only in-frame clones and leaves some out. The sample lists about 15,000 clones; approximately 84% were seen once. This CDR3 comprises 14 residues. Germline loops: CDR1 SGHTA, CDR2 FQGTGA. V gave up 0 bases and J gave up 1 base, with 7 bases separating them. The receptor's source is a man aged 30 to 39 with HIV. Specimen: unsorted PBMCs, collected roughly 14 months before starting antiretroviral therapy. This sequence joins TRBV7-3 and TRBJ2-7; maybe TRBD1 (6 bases). DNA of the CDR3: TGTGCCAGCAGCTTAACCGGGACATCCTACGAGCAGTACTTC. Protein: CASSLTGTSYEQYF.